The entry that follows covers one TCR beta chain sequence. This entry comes from a study of T cell responses to AZD1222 COVID-19 vaccine. The germline V gene encodes CDR1 SGHAT and CDR2 FQNNGV. The V end was cut by 5 bases, the J end by 6 bases, with 16 bases between. The CDR3 has 14 residues. TCRdb's table, derived via immunoSEQ multiplex PCR, lists solely in-frame clones and lacks some. The sample contains about 80,000 clones, 70% to 90% of which appear only once. The V call is TRBV11-2, the J call TRBJ1-1; TRBD1 is a possible D gene (6 bases). The origin of this receptor is an adult who received the AZD1222 COVID-19 vaccine. This material consisted of peripheral blood, taken 28 days after the second AZD1222 dose. The CDR3 is CASSPWGGAAEAFF. CDR3 coding DNA: TGTGCCAGCAGCCCATGGGGGGGCGCCGCTGAAGCTTTCTTT.